This T cell receptor (beta chain) was identified in a study of neurological immune-mediated disorders. Study-wide points: The study found no CDR3 amino acid sequences shared by expanded clones across subjects, suggesting private repertoires in all groups.

Time point reported: longitudinal time-point 2. Using its own MiXCR run on the 5' RACE reads, TCRdb lists one record per CDR3 protein. The sample contains over 75,000 distinct CDR3 sequences, approximately 5.8% of which appear only once. This clonotype was counted many times. Its target is unknown. The CDR3 sequence is 12 residues long. Germline CDR1 and CDR2: MNHEY and SVGAGI. The ends were cut back, 2 bases at V and 6 bases at J, with 7 bases in the middle. The receptor comes from a woman between 55 and 75 years old with multiple sclerosis. The sequenced material came from PBMCs. The chain combines TRBV6-5 with TRBJ1-2; D is unclear. For the CDR3, the DNA is TGTGCCAGCAGTTACGTGGGAAATGGCTACACCTTC. Residues: CASSYVGNGYTF.